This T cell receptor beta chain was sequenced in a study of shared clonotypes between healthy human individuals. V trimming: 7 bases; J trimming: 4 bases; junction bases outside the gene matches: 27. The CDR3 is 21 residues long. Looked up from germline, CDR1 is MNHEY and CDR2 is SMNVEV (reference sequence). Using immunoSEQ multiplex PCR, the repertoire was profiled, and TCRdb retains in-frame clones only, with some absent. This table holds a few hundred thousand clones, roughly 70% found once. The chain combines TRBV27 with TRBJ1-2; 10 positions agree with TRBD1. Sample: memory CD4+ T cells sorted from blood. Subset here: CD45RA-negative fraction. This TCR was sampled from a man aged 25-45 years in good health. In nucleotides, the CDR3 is TGTGCCAGCACCTTAAGGTTCCCGCGCGGGACAGGGGCAGGAAGCAGCTATGGCTACACCTTC. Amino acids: CASTLRFPRGTGAGSSYGYTF.